These T cell receptor beta chains were read from a single sample in a study of blood T cells in healthy people across ages. TCRdb independently ran MiXCR on the 5' RACE reads; one entry per CDR3 protein. The sample lists around 1,000,000 distinct CDR3 sequences, 20% to 25% occurring once. This sample also belongs to another study, concerning T cells of mothers and their children.

The sample consisted of blood. The receptors were gathered from a girl aged 2-9 years in good health. Both conserved end residues are part of each CDR3. The order of the fields is D gene, clone size, V gene, J gene, CDR3 protein, CDR3 DNA. D genes are given only for firm matches. Clone size, where shown, is once, few, many, or a class for clones that have expanded.

D: -; size: -; V: TRBV9; J: TRBJ1-4; CDR3: CASSVGLGGEKLFF; DNA: TGTGCCAGCAGCGTGGGCCTGGGTGGGGAAAAACTGTTTTTT
D: -; size: -; V: TRBV27; J: TRBJ2-7; CDR3: CASKPSRVDEQYF; DNA: TGTGCCAGCAAGCCCAGCAGGGTAGACGAGCAGTACTTC
D: -; size: few; V: TRBV27; J: TRBJ2-5; CDR3: CASSWGYQVQETQYF; DNA: TGTGCCAGCAGTTGGGGGTATCAAGTCCAAGAGACCCAGTACTTC
D: -; size: -; V: TRBV28; J: TRBJ1-5; CDR3: CASSLRGDRPQHF; DNA: TGTGCCAGCAGTTTAAGAGGAGATCGGCCCCAGCATTTT
D: -; size: -; V: TRBV7-2; J: TRBJ2-3; CDR3: CASSFNFDRDTQYF; DNA: TGTGCCAGCAGCTTTAACTTCGACAGAGATACGCAGTATTTT
D: -; size: -; V: TRBV29-1; J: TRBJ1-3; CDR3: CSVALGPGNTIYF; DNA: TGCAGCGTTGCCCTGGGGCCTGGAAACACCATATATTTT
D: TRBD2; size: many; V: TRBV27; J: TRBJ2-5; CDR3: CASSLGRWWETQYF; DNA: TGTGCCAGCAGTCTCGGGAGGTGGTGGGAGACCCAGTACTTC
D: TRBD1; size: few; V: TRBV10-2; J: TRBJ2-1; CDR3: CASSRGRFEQFF; DNA: TGCGCCAGCAGCAGGGGGCGGTTTGAGCAGTTCTTC
D: TRBD2; size: few; V: TRBV9; J: TRBJ2-3; CDR3: CASSVELAGTTDTQYF; DNA: TGTGCCAGCAGCGTAGAACTAGCGGGGACCACAGATACGCAGTATTTT
D: -; size: few; V: TRBV3-1; J: TRBJ1-4; CDR3: CASSQEQKPNEKLFF; DNA: TGTGCCAGCAGCCAAGAGCAGAAACCTAATGAAAAACTGTTTTTT
D: -; size: -; V: TRBV5-6; J: TRBJ2-2; CDR3: CVSSSGGTGELFF; DNA: TGTGTCAGCAGCTCCGGGGGCACCGGGGAGCTGTTTTTT
D: -; size: -; V: TRBV2; J: TRBJ2-3; CDR3: CASSGVVYIRGTDTQYF; DNA: TGTGCCAGCAGTGGGGTCGTGTATATTCGGGGCACAGATACGCAGTATTTT
D: TRBD2; size: -; V: TRBV4-1; J: TRBJ2-4; CDR3: CASSQEGLAGDIQYF; DNA: TGCGCCAGCAGCCAGGAGGGACTAGCGGGAGACATTCAGTACTTC
D: -; size: -; V: TRBV6-1; J: TRBJ2-5; CDR3: CAGSDPGVGETQYF; DNA: TGTGCCGGCAGTGACCCAGGGGTGGGAGAGACCCAGTACTTC
D: -; size: few; V: TRBV5-1; J: TRBJ1-2; CDR3: CASSVAAEGTGGYTF; DNA: TGCGCCAGCAGCGTAGCCGCTGAGGGTACTGGAGGCTACACCTTC
D: TRBD2; size: -; V: TRBV11-2; J: TRBJ2-5; CDR3: CASSLGASGEETQYF; DNA: TGTGCCAGCAGCTTAGGGGCTAGCGGAGAAGAGACCCAGTACTTC
D: TRBD1; size: -; V: TRBV12-3/TRBV12-4; J: TRBJ2-5; CDR3: CASSFRTGGLETQYF; DNA: TGTGCCAGCAGTTTCCGGACAGGGGGCTTGGAGACCCAGTACTTC
D: -; size: few; V: TRBV2; J: TRBJ2-3; CDR3: CASKGLGLTDTQYF; DNA: TGTGCCAGCAAGGGCCTAGGTCTCACAGATACGCAGTATTTT
D: TRBD1; size: -; V: TRBV5-6; J: TRBJ2-1; CDR3: CASSNRQGLDEQFF; DNA: TGTGCCAGCAGCAATAGACAGGGATTGGATGAGCAGTTCTTC
D: TRBD1; size: -; V: TRBV7-2; J: TRBJ1-2; CDR3: CASSRGQLYGYTF; DNA: TGTGCCAGCAGCAGGGGGCAGCTCTATGGCTACACCTTC
D: -; size: -; V: TRBV7-7; J: TRBJ2-1; CDR3: CATRDQYNEQFF; DNA: TGTGCTACCCGGGACCAGTACAATGAGCAGTTCTTC
D: -; size: -; V: TRBV15; J: TRBJ1-1; CDR3: CATSRDGEISEAFF; DNA: TGTGCCACCAGCAGAGATGGGGAGATCTCTGAAGCTTTCTTT
D: TRBD2; size: -; V: TRBV9; J: TRBJ2-3; CDR3: CASSVAGEADTQYF; DNA: TGTGCCAGCAGCGTGGCGGGGGAGGCAGATACGCAGTATTTT
D: -; size: -; V: TRBV7-8; J: TRBJ2-1; CDR3: CASSPSLAPNEQFF; DNA: TGTGCCAGCAGCCCATCGCTAGCCCCCAATGAGCAGTTCTTC
D: -; size: few; V: TRBV29-1; J: TRBJ2-5; CDR3: CSVTGTLGGETQHF; DNA: TGCAGCGTTACCGGGACCCTGGGAGGAGAGACCCAGCACTTC
D: TRBD2; size: few; V: TRBV7-2; J: TRBJ2-5; CDR3: CASSWASGTVGEQYF; DNA: TGTGCCAGCAGCTGGGCTAGCGGGACGGTGGGGGAGCAGTACTTC
D: -; size: few; V: TRBV28; J: TRBJ2-7; CDR3: CASSLGSSFRFYEQYF; DNA: TGTGCCAGCAGTTTAGGCTCGTCCTTCAGGTTCTACGAGCAGTACTTC
D: -; size: few; V: TRBV7-3; J: TRBJ2-4; CDR3: CASSLALGAENIQYF; DNA: TGTGCCAGCAGCTTAGCATTGGGGGCGGAAAACATTCAGTACTTC
D: -; size: -; V: TRBV3-1; J: TRBJ2-5; CDR3: CASSHAGSKETQYF; DNA: TGTGCCAGCAGCCATGCCGGGTCCAAAGAGACCCAGTACTTC
D: -; size: many; V: TRBV2; J: TRBJ2-3; CDR3: CASSLTGLDTQYF; DNA: TGTGCCAGCAGTCTAACAGGACTAGATACGCAGTATTTT
D: -; size: many; V: TRBV11-2; J: TRBJ2-5; CDR3: CASSLELRGLEETQYF; DNA: TGTGCCAGCAGCCTAGAGTTAAGGGGACTGGAAGAGACCCAGTACTTC
D: TRBD2; size: -; V: TRBV24-1; J: TRBJ2-3; CDR3: CATSDYSGSGYGDTHYF; DNA: TGTGCCACCAGTGATTATTCGGGTAGCGGGTACGGGGATACGCACTATTTT
D: TRBD2; size: many; V: TRBV6-2/TRBV6-3; J: TRBJ2-5; CDR3: CASSGLAGELQTQYF; DNA: TGTGCCAGCAGCGGACTAGCGGGAGAGTTGCAGACCCAGTACTTC
D: -; size: -; V: TRBV20-1; J: TRBJ1-5; CDR3: CSARGQIGNQPPHF; DNA: TGCAGTGCTAGAGGTCAAATTGGCAATCAGCCCCCGCATTTT
D: TRBD1; size: many; V: TRBV29-1; J: TRBJ2-1; CDR3: CSVEDWDRGFMDEQFF; DNA: TGCAGCGTTGAAGACTGGGACAGGGGGTTCATGGATGAGCAGTTCTTC
D: TRBD2; size: -; V: TRBV12-3/TRBV12-4; J: TRBJ2-5; CDR3: CASAWTSGGETQYF; DNA: TGTGCCAGCGCCTGGACTAGCGGGGGAGAGACCCAGTACTTC
D: -; size: few; V: TRBV27; J: TRBJ1-1; CDR3: CASSVAGTGGTEAFF; DNA: TGTGCCAGCAGTGTTGCCGGGACGGGGGGCACTGAAGCTTTCTTT
D: TRBD2; size: few; V: TRBV4-1; J: TRBJ2-5; CDR3: CASSLGLVEETQYF; DNA: TGCGCCAGCAGCCTAGGACTAGTCGAAGAGACCCAGTACTTC
D: -; size: few; V: TRBV13; J: TRBJ1-2; CDR3: CASSFPNRNYYGYTF; DNA: TGTGCCAGCAGCTTCCCTAACAGAAATTACTATGGCTACACCTTC
D: -; size: -; V: TRBV25-1; J: TRBJ2-3; CDR3: CASSELVVAEYADTQYF; DNA: TGTGCCAGCAGTGAGCTCGTGGTGGCAGAATACGCAGATACGCAGTATTTT
D: TRBD2; size: -; V: TRBV2; J: TRBJ2-3; CDR3: CASRGRVSTDTQYF; DNA: TGTGCCAGTCGCGGGAGAGTAAGCACAGATACGCAGTATTTT
D: -; size: -; V: TRBV7-7; J: TRBJ2-2; CDR3: CASSSSVNTGELFF; DNA: TGTGCTAGCAGCTCCAGCGTGAACACCGGGGAGCTGTTTTTT
D: -; size: -; V: TRBV5-5; J: TRBJ2-7; CDR3: CASSRDTHYEQYF; DNA: TGTGCCAGCAGCCGGGACACCCACTACGAGCAGTACTTC
D: TRBD1; size: few; V: TRBV29-1; J: TRBJ2-3; CDR3: CSVPGQGATDTQYF; DNA: TGCAGCGTACCGGGACAGGGGGCCACAGATACGCAGTATTTT
D: -; size: -; V: TRBV20-1; J: TRBJ1-5; CDR3: CSAPDGFNQPQHF; DNA: TGCAGTGCCCCGGACGGATTCAATCAGCCCCAGCATTTT
D: -; size: few; V: TRBV29-1; J: TRBJ2-1; CDR3: CSAEGGRAEYNEQFF; DNA: TGCAGCGCCGAGGGGGGCAGGGCAGAGTACAATGAGCAGTTCTTC
D: -; size: -; V: TRBV5-6; J: TRBJ2-7; CDR3: CASSLGLDQYF; DNA: TGTGCCAGCAGCTTGGGGCTAGATCAGTACTTC
D: -; size: once; V: TRBV6-2/TRBV6-3; J: TRBJ2-5; CDR3: CASSLSPAIGETQYF; DNA: TGTGCCAGCAGTTTAAGCCCAGCCATCGGAGAGACCCAGTACTTC
D: -; size: -; V: TRBV6-6; J: TRBJ2-7; CDR3: CASSYTSGDSYEQYF; DNA: TGTGCCAGCAGTTACACTTCAGGGGACTCCTACGAGCAGTACTTC
D: -; size: -; V: TRBV7-7; J: TRBJ2-5; CDR3: CASSAWRGQETQYF; DNA: TGTGCTAGCAGCGCCTGGAGAGGACAAGAGACCCAGTACTTC
D: TRBD1; size: -; V: TRBV28; J: TRBJ2-1; CDR3: CASSFGTGGLTTYNEQFF; DNA: TGTGCCAGCAGTTTCGGGACAGGGGGCCTCACAACCTACAATGAGCAGTTCTTC
D: -; size: -; V: TRBV7-8; J: TRBJ2-1; CDR3: CASSTWDINNEQFF; DNA: TGTGCCAGCAGCACCTGGGACATTAACAATGAGCAGTTCTTC
D: -; size: few; V: TRBV7-2; J: TRBJ2-7; CDR3: CASSLAVGGNEQYF; DNA: TGTGCCAGCAGCTTAGCGGTGGGTGGAAACGAGCAGTACTTC